These T cell receptor beta chains were read from a single sample in a study of T cells in Graves' hyperthyroidism and ophthalmopathy. TCRdb reprocessed the multiplex PCR reads with MiXCR, giving one entry per CDR3 protein. The sample yields under 450,000 distinct CDR3 sequences, about 13% seen once. What was sequenced was blood. The receptor set was obtained from a man aged 25 to 45 with Graves' hyperthyroidism that later progressed to Graves' ophthalmopathy. Each CDR3 is given with its conserved first and last residue. The order of the fields is CDR3 DNA, CDR3 protein, J gene, clone size, V gene, D gene. D genes are given only for firm matches. Size values are once, few and many counts, or a class for expanded clones, and some rows have none.

TGTGCCAGCAGCTTGGGGGGGTCACACTACGAGCAGTACTTC CASSLGGSHYEQYF TRBJ2-7 - TRBV7-2 TRBD2
TGTGCCAGCAGTTTCGGCCAGGGGTATTCACCCCTCCACTTT CASSFGQGYSPLHF TRBJ1-6 many TRBV27 -
TGTGCCAGCAGCCTTTTGCGGGGGGGGGGGGAAGAGACCCAGTACTTC CASSLLRGGGEETQYF TRBJ2-5 few TRBV6-1 TRBD2
TGCGCCAGCAGCCAAGAAGGCTGGGGCGCTGGGAATTCACCCCTCCACTTT CASSQEGWGAGNSPLHF TRBJ1-6 - TRBV4-1 -
TGTGCCAGCAATAGCGGTGTGGGGGAAGAGACCCAGTACTTC CASNSGVGEETQYF TRBJ2-5 - TRBV2 -
TGTGCCACCAGTGATTTGCGGCTAGCGGGGATAAATGAGCAGTTCTTC CATSDLRLAGINEQFF TRBJ2-1 many TRBV24-1 TRBD2
TGTGCCAGCAGTTTTCCGAGGACAGGGTCCGGGTACTTC CASSFPRTGSGYF TRBJ2-5 - TRBV13 TRBD1
TGTGCCAGCAGCTCGGGAGTCTACAATGAGCAGTTCTTC CASSSGVYNEQFF TRBJ2-1 many TRBV5-4 -
TGTGCCAGCAGTGGTACCACAGCCATTTTCACCGAGACCCAGTACTTC CASSGTTAIFTETQYF TRBJ2-5 many TRBV6-1 -
TGTGCCAGCAGCTTAAATTCCGGGGAAGCTGGGGCCAACGTCCTGACTTTC CASSLNSGEAGANVLTF TRBJ2-6 - TRBV7-9 -
TGTGCCAGCAGCTTAGCGTCAGGGATCACCGGGGAGCTGTTTTTT CASSLASGITGELFF TRBJ2-2 few TRBV7-8 -
TGTGCCAGCAGCCAAGTCGGGGGGGCCGTAGATACGCAGTATTTT CASSQVGGAVDTQYF TRBJ2-3 - TRBV3-1 TRBD2
TGTGCCAGCAGCTTACAGGACAGTGAAGCTTTCTTT CASSLQDSEAFF TRBJ1-1 - TRBV7-9 -
TGTGCCAGCAGCTACAGGGGGGATAATTCACCCCTCCACTTT CASSYRGDNSPLHF TRBJ1-6 many TRBV11-1 TRBD1
TGCGCCAGCAGCCAACCTGTGGGACAGCCAAATGGCTACACCTTC CASSQPVGQPNGYTF TRBJ1-2 - TRBV4-1 TRBD1
TGTGCCAGCAGTTTGACAGGGCCCCCGGGATGGGGCTACACCTTC CASSLTGPPGWGYTF TRBJ1-2 many TRBV2 TRBD1
TGCGCCAGCAGCTTACAAACAGGGAACACTGAAGCTTTCTTT CASSLQTGNTEAFF TRBJ1-1 few TRBV5-1 -
TGCAGCGGGCGGACTAGCGGCGCTACGCAGTATTTT CSGRTSGATQYF TRBJ2-3 many TRBV29-1 TRBD2
TGCAGCGTCAGGAGCGGGGGGGTTAGGGATGAGCAGTTCTTC CSVRSGGVRDEQFF TRBJ2-1 few TRBV29-1 TRBD2
TGTGCCACCAGTGAAACCAGACAGGGCCGTAAGGACTATGGCTACACCTTC CATSETRQGRKDYGYTF TRBJ1-2 few TRBV24-1 TRBD1
TGTGCCAGCTCACCAAAAGGGGACAGGGTAGCCAAAAACATTCAGTACTTC CASSPKGDRVAKNIQYF TRBJ2-4 - TRBV18 TRBD1
TGTGCCAGCAGCTCCGGAGCGGGGTTCGCGAACACCGGGGAGCTGTTTTTT CASSSGAGFANTGELFF TRBJ2-2 - TRBV9 TRBD2
TGTGCCAGCAGTGCCCTGACAGGGGATGTTGAAGCTTTCTTT CASSALTGDVEAFF TRBJ1-1 few TRBV6-1 TRBD1
TGTGCCAGCTCCTCCGGGACCCTCCTCCCGGGTACGCAGTATTTT CASSSGTLLPGTQYF TRBJ2-3 many TRBV2 -
TGTGCCAGCAGCTTAGCCGTGGGAATGGGCACAGATACGCAGTATTTT CASSLAVGMGTDTQYF TRBJ2-3 many TRBV7-9 -
TGTGCCAGCAGCATGGGACTAGCAGGGTACGAGCAGTACTTC CASSMGLAGYEQYF TRBJ2-7 - TRBV5-8 TRBD2
TGTGCCACCACGAGGGGAGGGACTGAAGCTTTCTTT CATTRGGTEAFF TRBJ1-1 many TRBV2 -
TGTGCCCCCACCTCCTCCGGGACACGGTATGACTATGGCTACACCTTC CAPTSSGTRYDYGYTF TRBJ1-2 many TRBV6-1 -
TGCGCCAGCAGCCAGGACAGTTTCACAGATACGCAGTATTTT CASSQDSFTDTQYF TRBJ2-3 few TRBV5-1 -
TGTGCCAGCTTCCGGCCAGCAGACAATGAGCAGTTCTTC CASFRPADNEQFF TRBJ2-1 - TRBV5-4 -
TGCAGCGAGAAGGGGGCGAGAGATACGCAGTATTTT CSEKGARDTQYF TRBJ2-3 - TRBV29-1 TRBD1
TGTGCCTGGGCCAGCGGGGTGAGCTCCTACGAGCAGTACTTC CAWASGVSSYEQYF TRBJ2-7 - TRBV30 TRBD2
TGTGCCAGCAGTGATGGGACTAGCGGGGGGACCGAGCAGTACTTC CASSDGTSGGTEQYF TRBJ2-7 - TRBV27 TRBD2
TGTGCCAGCAGTTACTCGACCAGTGAGCATGAAAAACTGTTTTTT CASSYSTSEHEKLFF TRBJ1-4 few TRBV6-6 -
TGCAGCGTTGAACTAGGGGATACGCAGTATTTT CSVELGDTQYF TRBJ2-3 many TRBV29-1 -
TGTGCCAGCAGCGCGCGTTTTGGGGCGCCCTACAATGAGCAGTTCTTC CASSARFGAPYNEQFF TRBJ2-1 - TRBV7-6 -
TGTGCCAGCAGCTTGACTCACAACCAAGAGACCCAGTACTTC CASSLTHNQETQYF TRBJ2-5 many TRBV5-8 -
TGTGCCTGGAGTAGGACAGTTTCTAGCACAGATACGCAGTATTTT CAWSRTVSSTDTQYF TRBJ2-3 many TRBV30 -
TGTGCCAGCAGTGTGGGGGTTTACAATGAGCAGTTCTTC CASSVGVYNEQFF TRBJ2-1 many TRBV2 -
TGCGCCAGCAGCTTGGACAGAGATAGGGCTTATGGCTACACCTTC CASSLDRDRAYGYTF TRBJ1-2 many TRBV5-1 -
TGTGCCAGCAGCAGGACAGGGGACACTGAAGCTTTCTTT CASSRTGDTEAFF TRBJ1-1 many TRBV7-9 TRBD1
TGCAGTGCTAGCTTGGGGGGGGAAAAACTGTTTTTT CSASLGGEKLFF TRBJ1-4 many TRBV20-1 -
TGTGCCATCAGTGAGTCAGGAGCGGGGGTTTACACCGGGGAGCTGTTTTTT CAISESGAGVYTGELFF TRBJ2-2 many TRBV10-3 TRBD2
TGTGCCAGCAGCGCTGGACAGTACGACACTGAAGCTTTCTTT CASSAGQYDTEAFF TRBJ1-1 - TRBV5-4 -
TGTGCCAGCAGGGGGAGGGGGCCTTTCTCCTACAATGAGCAGTTCTTC CASRGRGPFSYNEQFF TRBJ2-1 - TRBV11-3 -
TGTGCCTGGAGTGTGGGGACCTACGAGCAGTACTTC CAWSVGTYEQYF TRBJ2-7 many TRBV30 -
TGCGCCAGCAGGAGGTGGGACAGCAGCACAGATACGCAGTATTTT CASRRWDSSTDTQYF TRBJ2-3 - TRBV10-2 TRBD1
TGTGCCAGCAGTTTGCGAGGGTTACGGGAAAAACTGTTTTTT CASSLRGLREKLFF TRBJ1-4 few TRBV28 -
TGTGCCAGCAGTTCCAAGCCTTACGAGCAGTACTTC CASSSKPYEQYF TRBJ2-7 few TRBV28 -
TGTGCCAGCAGTTACTCCGGGACGGATAGCAATCAGCCCCAGCATTTT CASSYSGTDSNQPQHF TRBJ1-5 many TRBV6-6 -
TGCAGTGCTAGAGATCTGCTAGCGGGGGGGCGTGAACAAGAGACCCAGTACTTC CSARDLLAGGREQETQYF TRBJ2-5 few TRBV20-1 TRBD2
TGTGCCAGCAGGTCCATTGACGACACCCAGTACTTC CASRSIDDTQYF TRBJ2-5 - TRBV7-9 -
TGTGCCATCAAAGGACAGGGAGCAGATACGCAGTATTTT CAIKGQGADTQYF TRBJ2-3 few TRBV10-3 TRBD1
TGCGCCAGCAGCCAAGATCCCCCCCCCGGTTACACAGATACGCAGTATTTT CASSQDPPPGYTDTQYF TRBJ2-3 few TRBV4-1 -
TGCGCCAGCACCCAAATCGGTGAGCAGTTCTTC CASTQIGEQFF TRBJ2-1 many TRBV5-1 -
TGCGCCAGCAGCCAAGTGAGACTAGCGATCTACAATGAGCAGTTCTTC CASSQVRLAIYNEQFF TRBJ2-1 - TRBV4-1 TRBD2
TGCAGTGCTAATGAACCCGGGGACGGCTACACCTTC CSANEPGDGYTF TRBJ1-2 - TRBV20-1 -